The 23 T cell receptor beta chains below were found in one sample sequenced in a study of CD8+ T cells in alopecia areata. Sequencing used cDNA as its template, made by extracting RNA and reverse transcribing it. Libraries were prepared by immunoSEQ multiplex PCR; TCRdb keeps only in-frame clonotypes and omits some of them. This repertoire shows roughly 200,000 clones, less than 50% found once; its top ten account for about 2.6%. This sample's treatment: oral pan-JAK inhibitor, 5-10 mg twice daily. The input for sequencing was CD4+ T cells sorted from blood, taken around week 36, from a patient treated with tofacitinib. All receptors derive from a human donor with alopecia areata.

This clone showed up just a few times. The chain couples TRBV29-1 to TRBJ1-1, with 8 positions matching TRBD1. Germline V CDR1 and CDR2: SQVTM, ANQGSEA. The junction had 11 bases not matched to a gene; V was cut back by 4 bases and J by 4 bases. This CDR3 spans 15 amino acids. Here the CDR3 reads CSVGYPGGASTEAFF. As DNA, the CDR3 is TGCAGCGTTGGGTATCCAGGGGGCGCGTCCACTGAAGCTTTCTTT.

CDR3 coding DNA: TGTGCCAGCAATTCGGCGGGTTTCAATTCACCCCTCCACTTT. Its protein product is CASNSAGFNSPLHF. The V and J genes are TRBV28 and TRBJ1-6; D is unresolved. The V gene's germline CDR1 is MDHEN and CDR2 SYDVKM. V shed 7 bases and J shed 7 bases, with 14 bases lying between them. The CDR3 sequence is 14 residues long.

The chain recombines TRBV15 with TRBJ2-5, with D maybe TRBD1 (6 bases). CDR3 length: 15 residues. Trimming took 0 bases from V and 5 from J, leaving 13 bases between them. Per germline, CDR1 LNHNV and CDR2 YYDKDF (reference sequence). Here the CDR3 reads CATSRENRAWETQYF. The CDR3 nucleotides read TGTGCCACCAGCAGAGAGAACAGGGCCTGGGAGACCCAGTACTTC.

The chain joins TRBV19 to TRBJ2-2, with D unresolved. The V end was cut by 2 bases, the J end by 4 bases, with 11 bases between. CDR1 and CDR2 (germline): LNHDA, SQIVND (reference sequence). The CDR3 totals 15 residues. Here the CDR3 DNA reads TGTGCCAGTAGTATACAACTACTCCCCACCGGGGAGCTGTTTTTT. As protein: CASSIQLLPTGELFF.

The chain has TRBV2 and TRBJ1-2; D unclear. This CDR3 region has 12 residues. Germline V gene data show CDR1 as SNHLY and CDR2 as FYNNEI. Trimming removed 6 bases from V and 7 bases from J, with 12 bases in between. In DNA, the CDR3 is TGTGCCAGCAGCGAACATCGTTCTGGCTACACCTTC. Translated: CASSEHRSGYTF. Looking up the rest from reference TRBV2 and TRBJ1-2 gives the full variable domain: EPEVTQTPSHQVTQMGQEVILRCVPISNHLYFYWYRQILGQKVEFLVSFYNNEISEKSEIFDDQFSVERPDGSNFTLKIRSTKLEDSAMYFCASSEHRSGYTFGSGTRLTVV.

This clone was counted between two and nine times. This chain uses TRBV28 with TRBJ1-4; D uncertain. The CDR3 loop spans 14 amino acids. Looked up from germline, CDR1 is MDHEN and CDR2 is SYDVKM. Trimming cost V 1 base and J 2 bases, with 5 bases left between them. The CDR3 protein is CASSLLGTNEKLFF. In nucleotides, the CDR3 is TGTGCCAGCAGTTTATTGGGGACTAATGAAAAACTGTTTTTT.

This clone occurred a few times. One end of the junction fails to match germline, which may point to a read error. V gene TRBV7-7 combines with J gene TRBJ2-1, with TRBD2 as a possible D gene (6 bases). CDR1 is SSHAT, CDR2 FNYEAQ, per germline (reference sequence). This CDR3 comprises 12 residues. The CDR3 DNA reads as TGTGCTAGCAGCTTAGCGGCCGGGGAGCAGTTCTTC. Translation gives CASSLAAGEQFF.

The chain has TRBV5-1 and TRBJ2-4; D ambiguous. V lost 3 bases and J 4 bases, leaving 8 bases between the germline ends. This CDR3 is built from 13 residues. CDR1 is SGHRS and CDR2 is YFSETQ in the germline V gene. The CDR3 nucleotides are TGCGCCAGCAGCTCCGGTGGGAAAAACATTCAGTACTTC. Residues: CASSSGGKNIQYF.

The gene calls are TRBV9 and TRBJ2-6; the match to TRBD1 covers 7 bases. CDR1 is SGDLS and CDR2 is YYNGEE in the germline V gene. CDR3 length: 18 amino acids. The ends lost 4 bases at V and 2 bases at J; junction bases unmatched: 12. In nucleotides, the CDR3 is TGTGCCAGCAGCACCAACAGGGGCCCTTGGCCTGGGGCCAACGTCCTGACTTTC. Translated, it gives CASSTNRGPWPGANVLTF. Full variable domain (missing parts from reference TRBV9 and TRBJ2-6): DSGVTQTPKHLITATGQRVTLRCSPRSGDLSVYWYQQSLDQGLQFLIQYYNGEERAKGNILERFSAQQFPDLHSELNLSSLELGDSALYFCASSTNRGPWPGANVLTFGAGSRLTVL.

This clone was counted a single time. This chain joins TRBV19 and TRBJ2-5, with TRBD1 as a possible D gene (6 bases). V was cut by 6 bases and J by 2 bases, with 16 bases left in between. CDR1 and CDR2 from the germline V gene are LNHDA and SQIVND (reference sequence). This CDR3 has 15 residues. The CDR3: CASRIRGTGQETQYF. CDR3 coding DNA: TGTGCCAGTAGGATCCGGGGAACAGGGCAAGAGACCCAGTACTTC. Variable domain in full (rest from reference TRBV19 and TRBJ2-5): DGGITQSPKYLFRKEGQNVTLSCEQNLNHDAMYWYRQDPGQGLRLIYYSQIVNDFQKGDIAEGYSVSREKKESFPLTVTSAQKNPTAFYLCASRIRGTGQETQYFGPGTRLLVL.

A single count supports this clone. The chain carries TRBV30 and TRBJ2-5; no reliable D call. The CDR3 loop spans 15 amino acids. Germline V gene data show CDR1 as GTSNPN and CDR2 as SVGIG (reference sequence). V gave up 0 bases and J gave up 2 bases, with 13 bases separating them. The CDR3 region has the DNA TGTGCCTGGAGTGTAGGGATGACCGCTCAAGAGACCCAGTACTTC. This codes for CAWSVGMTAQETQYF.

This chain links TRBV5-1 with TRBJ1-1; maybe TRBD1 (6 bases). V was pared by 0 bases and J by 1 base, with 7 bases between. The germline V gene has CDR1 SGHRS and CDR2 YFSETQ. This CDR3 spans 14 amino acids. The CDR3 is CASSLVGGNTEAFF. CDR3 in DNA: TGCGCCAGCAGCTTGGTAGGGGGGAACACTGAAGCTTTCTTT.

Only a few counts were recorded for this clone. The chain is built from TRBV7-9 and TRBJ1-1; unclear D gene. Germline V gives CDR1 SEHNR, CDR2 FQNEAQ (reference sequence). This CDR3 has 14 amino acids. With 4 bases removed from V and 3 bases from J, the gap between germline ends came to 12 bases. The CDR3 loop is CASSYRGEHTEAFF. Written as DNA, the CDR3 is TGTGCCAGCAGCTACCGAGGAGAGCACACTGAAGCTTTCTTT.

The rearrangement links TRBV7-2 to TRBJ1-1, with unresolved D. Germline CDR1 is SGHTA and CDR2 is FQGNSA. This CDR3 has 13 amino acids. The V and J ends lost 4 bases and 11 bases respectively, with 17 bases between them. The CDR3 DNA follows: TGTGCCAGCAGCTCACCACAGATCCCTCAGGCTTTCTTT. Translated, it gives CASSSPQIPQAFF.

V gene TRBV5-1 combines with J gene TRBJ2-5, with TRBD2 identical over 8 bases. The CDR3 is made up of 14 amino acids. CDR1 is SGHRS and CDR2 is YFSETQ in the germline V gene. Trimming cost V 5 bases and J 2 bases; bases outside gene matches: 5. CDR3 region: CASRKIAGQETQYF. CDR3 in DNA: TGCGCCAGCAGGAAGATAGCGGGACAAGAGACCCAGTACTTC.

This clone was seen many times. J is TRBJ1-1 and V is TRBV30; no definite D call. The V end was cut by 2 bases, the J end by 1 base, with 14 bases between. The CDR3 sequence is 15 residues long. Germline-derived CDR1 and CDR2 are GTSNPN and SVGIG (reference sequence). The CDR3 DNA is TGTGCCTGGAGTCGAGACTTAATGGCGAACACTGAAGCTTTCTTT. Residues: CAWSRDLMANTEAFF.

The V gene is TRBV4-3, the J gene TRBJ2-3; TRBD2 aligns across 12 bases. CDR1 is LGHNA and CDR2 is YSLEER in the germline V gene. The CDR3 loop spans 17 amino acids. V trimming: 2 bases; J trimming: 0 bases; junction bases outside the gene matches: 3. The CDR3 region is CASSQRGTSGSTDTQYF. The DNA of the CDR3 is TGCGCCAGCAGCCAACGGGGGACTAGCGGGAGCACAGATACGCAGTATTTT.

CDR3 nucleotide sequence: TGTGCCAGCAGCCAAGAACTAGCGGGAGAAGGGACCCAAGAGACCCAGTACTTC. Translating it yields CASSQELAGEGTQETQYF. This chain joins TRBV4-2 and TRBJ2-5, with 11 positions matching TRBD2. CDR1 is LGHNA, CDR2 YNFKEQ, per germline. Trimming removed 0 bases from V and 1 base from J; junction bases left unmatched: 7. This CDR3 has 18 residues.

V usage is TRBV5-1 and J usage is TRBJ1-1; D unresolved. V lost 4 bases and J lost 6, with 19 bases in between. From germline, CDR1 is SGHRS and CDR2 YFSETQ. The CDR3 totals 15 residues. CDR3 sequence reads: CASSRGDNAVPEAFF. CDR3 DNA: TGCGCCAGCAGCCGGGGAGACAACGCGGTCCCTGAAGCTTTCTTT.

Here the CDR3 reads CASIGGRAGETQYF. The CDR3 DNA sequence: TGTGCCAGCATAGGAGGACGGGCCGGGGAGACCCAGTACTTC. This chain uses TRBV2 with TRBJ2-5; possibly TRBD2 for D (5 bases). The germline CDR1 and CDR2 sequences are SNHLY and FYNNEI. The CDR3 is 14 residues long. The germline V and J ends were trimmed by 7 bases and 5 bases, with 17 bases remaining between them.

The CDR3 DNA reads TGTGCCAGCAGCATGACAGGGGCGGGAGAGACCCAGTACTTC. Translation gives CASSMTGAGETQYF. V gene TRBV5-4 combines with J gene TRBJ2-5; 8 bases align to TRBD1. Germline-derived CDR1 and CDR2 are SGHNT and YYREEE (reference sequence). CDR3 length: 14 amino acids. V shed 4 bases, J shed 4 bases, and the junction held 6 bases outside the gene matches.

CDR3 in amino acids: CASSFAAGEYEQYF. DNA of the CDR3: TGCGCCAGCAGCTTTGCGGCTGGAGAATACGAGCAGTACTTC. The rearrangement links TRBV5-1 to TRBJ2-7; D call uncertain. The CDR3 has 14 residues. Deletions cut 2 bases from V and 4 bases from J, with 13 bases between. CDR1 is SGHRS, CDR2 YFSETQ, per germline.

This clone showed up just a few times. The chain is built from TRBV7-9 and TRBJ2-7, with D possibly matching TRBD1 (6 bases). CDR1 is SEHNR and CDR2 is FQNEAQ in the germline V gene (reference sequence). Trimming left V 5 bases short and J 2 bases short, with 19 bases between. The CDR3 length is 16 residues. CDR3 sequence: CASSPTRDTRPYEQYF. The CDR3 DNA is TGTGCCAGCAGCCCTACCCGGGACACAAGGCCCTACGAGCAGTACTTC.